This T cell receptor (beta chain) derives from a study of chemoradiotherapy in HPV16-positive cancers. On the study more broadly: A couple of HPV16-positive patients' cells yielded candidate HPV-specific clones and common motifs. Findings of the study overall: During treatment, candidate HPV-specific clones and E7-related motifs expanded in tumor. In HPV16-positive patients, HPV-responsive T-cell expansion tracked better recurrence-free survival.

A note on this clone: Its antigen is still unknown.

The method was immunoSEQ multiplex PCR; TCRdb's version includes in-frame clones alone and lacks a portion of them. The table records around 13,000 clones, about 70% of them present only once. The specimen was collected from a patient who underwent chemoradiotherapy. This receptor was taken from a human donor with HPV-associated anogenital cancer.

The CDR3 coding sequence is TGTGCCAGCAGCGGATCCACCGGGTCTAGGGGGACCCAGTACTTC. Protein: CASSGSTGSRGTQYF. J is TRBJ2-5 and V is TRBV9, with TRBD1 as a possible D gene (5 bases). Trimming took off 3 bases at V and 7 bases at J, with 19 bases between the two ends. Germline CDR1 SGDLS, CDR2 YYNGEE. This CDR3 contains 15 residues.